This T cell receptor beta chain was sequenced in a study of CD8+ T cells in alopecia areata listed by TCRdb under 2018. For the study in its entirety: The treated patients, all with moderate-to-severe alopecia areata, were enrolled in an open-label pilot trial of oral tofacitinib given at 5 to 10 mg twice daily. Tofacitinib was given for 6 to 18 months, followed by 6 months of follow-up off drug to assess delayed response and recurrence. In treated patients, disease severity was measured using the SALT score, which gives the percentage of scalp surface area affected. The study used high-throughput TCRbeta sequencing to examine T cell clonal expansion in alopecia areata, in both the C3H/HeJ mouse model and human patients. In humans, TCRbeta sequencing was performed on scalp tissue and on sorted CD4+ and CD8+ peripheral blood T cells from healthy controls and from patients with patchy or totalis/universalis alopecia areata. Tofacitinib-treated patients had biopsies at baseline and at 4 and 24 weeks of treatment, with a later scalp biopsy in several patients. Clonality in the scalp was compared among normal scalp (n=4), patchy alopecia areata scalp (n=8), and alopecia totalis/universalis scalp (n=8). RNA was extracted with the PAXgene miRNA kit for fixed scalp, the miRNeasy kit for PBMCs, and the RNeasy kit for mouse skin. TCRbeta CDR3 regions were amplified by immunoSEQ multiplex PCR using 35 Vbeta forward and 13 Jbeta reverse primers.

Explained via the paper, the time point label denotes: 4 weeks on oral tofacitinib. The meaning of the sample's treatment or condition label: oral pan-JAK inhibitor, 5-10 mg twice daily. Lesional scalp punch biopsies and peripheral blood were collected from alopecia areata patients. After PBMCs were isolated by density centrifugation and stained for CD3, CD4 and CD8, a FACSAria was used to sort CD4+ and CD8+ T cells. Trimming takes 4 bases from V and 6 bases from J, and the germline ends sit 15 bases apart. Taken from the germline V gene, the CDR1 and CDR2 loops are SQVTM and ANQGSEA. The CDR3 sequence holds 14 residues, the cysteine and phenylalanine included. Only the CDR3 region is kept as DNA, spanning 42 bases read in frame from base 1. Libraries were prepared through the immunoSEQ multiplex PCR assay. To provide template for TCR sequencing, every sample had RNA extracted and reverse transcribed into cDNA. First-strand cDNA was synthesized using SuperScript III with a 2:1 mix of oligo-dT and random hexamers. A synthetic immune receptor repertoire was used to assess amplification bias, and residual bias was removed computationally. The source study handled its data this way. After raw reads were preprocessed to remove errors, the CDR3 was defined following IMGT conventions as running from the conserved cysteine to phenylalanine. Clonality was calculated as 1 minus Shannon entropy normalized by log2 of the number of productive unique TCRs. Scalp TCRbeta sequences were cross-referenced with sorted blood CD4 and CD8 repertoires so that the CD4 or CD8 identity of scalp clones could be inferred. TCRdb's version of the immuneACCESS table is confined to in-frame rearrangements and falls short of the full clone set. An unresolved V gene accounts for under half of the shortfall where checked; the remainder is of unknown origin. The V and J calls and clone size come from that table; D and trimming were worked out from the DNA. The table for this sample lists over 150,000 clones; about three fifths of them were counted only once. The ten biggest clones cover around 0.7% of the sample.

The paper's findings and limits, for the study overall: Because the treated cohort was small and had just a single nonresponder, larger studies are needed to establish links between baseline CD8+ expansion and response. Many expanded lesional clones persisted in scalp and blood during tofacitinib treatment, which may partly explain relapse after stopping treatment. TCR sequences shared between patients were less clear than in mice, possibly partly because of HLA diversity in the patient population. Higher clonality and more expanded CD8+ clones were observed in lesional scalp than in normal scalp, particularly in alopecia totalis/universalis, a finding suggestive of antigenic drive. Unlike mouse skin, which is dominated by gammadelta T cells, normal human skin has resident alphabeta T cells that are also sequenced, and this complicates analysis of the scalp TCR repertoire. Tofacitinib significantly lowered scalp clonality and the number of expanded CD8+ clones among the top 100 scalp clones.

This clone was seen more than once but under ten times. Its cognate antigen has yet to be identified. One base away there is no much larger clone; base qualities are not given. Sequences were derived from CD4+ T cells sorted from blood, sampled at week 4, from a patient treated with tofacitinib. This clonotype was obtained from a human donor with alopecia areata. The rearrangement combines TRBV29-1 with TRBJ2-2; possibly the D gene is TRBD1, per 6 matching bases. The nucleotide sequence is TGCAGCGTTGGAGGCAGGGGAGTGTCCGGGGAGCTGTTTTTT. This translates into CSVGGRGVSGELFF.